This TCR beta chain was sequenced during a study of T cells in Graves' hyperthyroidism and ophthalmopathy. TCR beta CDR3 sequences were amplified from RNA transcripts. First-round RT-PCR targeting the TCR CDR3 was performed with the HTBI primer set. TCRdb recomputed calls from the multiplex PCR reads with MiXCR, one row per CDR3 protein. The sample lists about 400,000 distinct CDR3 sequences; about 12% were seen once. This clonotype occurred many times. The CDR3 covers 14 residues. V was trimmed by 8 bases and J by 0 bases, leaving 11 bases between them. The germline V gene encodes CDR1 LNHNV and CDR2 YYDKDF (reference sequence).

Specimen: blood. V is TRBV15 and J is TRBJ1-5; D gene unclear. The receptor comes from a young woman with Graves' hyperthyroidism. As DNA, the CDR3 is TGTGCCACCTCGGACCTTTATAGCAATCAGCCCCAGCATTTT. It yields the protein CATSDLYSNQPQHF.